Below, 9 T cell receptor beta chains from the same sample are listed, as sequenced in a study of T-cell memory formation after mild COVID-19. TCRdb analysed the 5' RACE reads with MiXCR anew, one entry per CDR3 protein. The table shows under 600,000 distinct CDR3 sequences, with less than 25% occurring only once. Material for sequencing was PBMCs or a T cell subset sorted from them (not recorded which). All receptors derive from an adult woman who had mild COVID-19 (a few samples of this study predate the infection). Cell type and time point are not known.

This clonotype was seen more than once but under ten times. This chain links TRBV20-1 with TRBJ2-1; the match to TRBD1 covers 7 bases. In germline, CDR1 is DFQATT, CDR2 SNEGSKA (reference sequence). The length of the CDR3 is 14 residues. Trimming cost V 0 bases and J 9 bases; bases outside gene matches: 8. The CDR3 protein is CSARDPGQPAEQFF. The DNA of the CDR3 is TGCAGTGCTAGAGATCCGGGACAGCCGGCTGAGCAGTTCTTC.

V is TRBV4-1 and J is TRBJ2-7; no reliable D call. CDR3 length: 15 amino acids. The germline V and J ends were trimmed by 1 base and 8 bases, with 18 bases remaining between them. CDR1 and CDR2 from the germline V gene are MGHRA and YSYEKL. CDR3 nucleotide sequence: TGCGCCAGCAGCCAAGGCCCCGTTTCCATGTGGAAGCAGTACTTC. It codes for CASSQGPVSMWKQYF.

The CDR3 region has the DNA TGTGCCAGCAGTCCCAGGACTAGCGGAGAACACAATGAGCAGTTCTTC. Translated: CASSPRTSGEHNEQFF. This chain uses TRBV12-3 or TRBV12-4 with TRBJ2-1; 10 nucleotides match TRBD2. V lost 5 bases and J lost 5; bases outside the gene matches: 9. This CDR3 is built from 16 residues.

This chain links TRBV9 with TRBJ2-3; a possible D gene is TRBD2 (5 bases). This CDR3 comprises 16 residues. CDR1 is SGDLS, CDR2 YYNGEE, per germline. With 0 bases removed from V and 0 bases from J, the gap between germline ends came to 11 bases. Written as DNA, the CDR3 is TGTGCCAGCAGCGTAGGTCTAGCCCGTAGCACAGATACGCAGTATTTT. It encodes CASSVGLARSTDTQYF.

CDR3 amino acids: CASRTSGGSDEQFF. CDR3 in DNA: TGTGCCAGCCGGACTAGCGGGGGGTCCGATGAGCAGTTCTTC. The V call is TRBV27, the J call TRBJ2-1, with TRBD2 matching 14 bases. The CDR3 covers 14 residues. Germline assignment: CDR1 MNHEY and CDR2 SMNVEV (reference sequence). Trimming at V came to 8 bases and at J to 8 bases, leaving 5 bases not matched to a gene.

V usage is TRBV9 and J usage is TRBJ1-6; D is unresolved. This CDR3 comprises 14 residues. Trimming removed 0 bases from V and 7 bases from J, with 8 bases in between. CDR1 SGDLS and CDR2 YYNGEE come from the germline V gene. CDR3 amino acids: CASSVGSTNSPLHF. CDR3 DNA sequence: TGTGCCAGCAGCGTAGGGAGCACCAATTCACCCCTCCACTTT.

This clonotype turned up a few times. The chain carries TRBV6-2 or TRBV6-3 and TRBJ2-7, with a possible D match to TRBD1 (6 bases). The CDR3 has 15 amino acids. Germline-derived CDR1 and CDR2 are MNHEY and SVGEGT. Deletions cut 2 bases from V and 0 bases from J, with 11 bases between. The CDR3 DNA sequence: TGTGCCAGCAGTTACCCAGGGGCGGTCTCCTACGAGCAGTACTTC. Translated, it gives CASSYPGAVSYEQYF.

This clonotype was picked up a small number of times. V gene TRBV4-1 combines with J gene TRBJ2-7; either TRBD1 or TRBD2 may supply D (5 bases each). Germline loops: CDR1 MGHRA, CDR2 YSYEKL. V was clipped by 3 bases and J by 5 bases, with 20 bases between them. There are 16 residues in the CDR3. The CDR3 sequence: CASSHLVGARRNEQYF. The DNA for the CDR3 is TGCGCCAGCAGCCATCTCGTCGGGGCAAGGAGGAACGAGCAGTACTTC.

The rearrangement joins TRBV18 to TRBJ2-1, with unresolved D. V lost 1 base and J lost 4, with 14 bases in between. The CDR3 totals 16 residues. Germline assignment: CDR1 KGHSH and CDR2 LQKENI. Here the CDR3 reads CASSPQGQTLYNEQFF. CDR3 nucleotide sequence: TGTGCCAGCTCACCACAAGGGCAGACTTTATACAATGAGCAGTTCTTC.